The 19 T cell receptor beta chains listed next were all sequenced from one sample in a study of shared clonotypes between healthy human individuals. Sequencing was performed with immunoSEQ multiplex PCR; in TCRdb, only in-frame clones are kept and a portion is missing. Here the sample spans 2 million to 2.5 million clones, 85% to 95% being singletons. The sequencing input was naive CD4+ T cells from PBMCs. Subset described: CD45RA+ positively selected. The receptors shown here come from a man aged 18 to 35 in good health. Some clones in this sample may be carry-over from other donors' samples.

The V and J genes are TRBV11-1 and TRBJ2-7; D is tentatively TRBD1 or TRBD2 (5 bases each). Trimming removed 4 bases from V and 4 bases from J, with 14 bases in between. There are 14 residues in the CDR3. Germline CDR1 SGHAT, CDR2 FQDESV (reference sequence). DNA of the CDR3: TGTGCCAGCAGCTGGGACCCTAGAACGTACGAGCAGTACTTC. Translation: CASSWDPRTYEQYF.

V and J are TRBV5-1 and TRBJ2-1; 9 positions match TRBD2. CDR1 is SGHRS and CDR2 is YFSETQ in the germline V gene. This CDR3 is built from 16 residues. With 3 bases clipped from V and 7 bases from J, the junction kept 11 bases outside the gene matches. This CDR3 reads CASSSEPGLARNEQFF. The CDR3 DNA is TGCGCCAGCAGCTCCGAGCCGGGACTAGCAAGGAATGAGCAGTTCTTC.

Notes on this clone: The sample carries other DNA sequences with the same CDR3. The chain is built from TRBV5-1 and TRBJ2-7; D uncertain. This CDR3 is built from 12 residues. The germline gives CDR1 SGHRS, CDR2 YFSETQ. Trimming took 3 bases from V and 0 from J, leaving 4 bases between them. DNA of the CDR3: TGCGCCAGCAGCTCGTACTCCTACGAGCAGTACTTC. Its protein is CASSSYSYEQYF.

This chain connects TRBV4-1 to TRBJ1-1; D perhaps matches TRBD1 (5 bases). The CDR3 runs 16 residues. V lost 1 base, J lost 1 base, and 13 bases lay in between. Per the germline V gene, CDR1 is MGHRA and CDR2 is YSYEKL. The CDR3, as DNA: TGCGCCAGCAGCCAAGTGCCATCCAGGGCGAACACTGAAGCTTTCTTT. Translation: CASSQVPSRANTEAFF.

The chain recombines TRBV7-2 with TRBJ2-7; 8 bases are a match to TRBD1. Germline CDR1 and CDR2: SGHTA and FQGNSA. With V trimmed by 1 base and J by 2 bases, 4 bases remained unmatched. CDR3 size: 15 residues. The DNA for the CDR3 is TGTGCCAGCAGCTTAGTAGGGACAGGCACCTACGAGCAGTACTTC. Translated: CASSLVGTGTYEQYF.

To note about this clone: Other DNA sequences in this specimen translate into the identical CDR3. J is TRBJ1-1 and V is TRBV5-1, with D unresolved. There are 12 residues in the CDR3. Trimming left V 1 base short and J 5 bases short, with 6 bases between. Per germline, CDR1 SGHRS and CDR2 YFSETQ. The CDR3, as DNA: TGCGCCAGCAGCTTGAGCGGGACTGAAGCTTTCTTT. Encoded protein: CASSLSGTEAFF.

As concerns this clone: The sample holds other DNA sequences that translate to the same CDR3. The rearrangement uses TRBV28 and TRBJ1-2; D unclear. The CDR3 length is 12 residues. Trimming shortened V by 11 bases and J by 5 bases, and 15 bases separated the two germline ends. Germline V gene lookup returns CDR1 MDHEN and CDR2 SYDVKM. The DNA for the CDR3 is TGTGCCTCATCCTTAGGAGATTATGGCTACACCTTC. It translates to CASSLGDYGYTF.

J is TRBJ2-2 and V is TRBV5-1; D might be TRBD1 (7 bases). V was clipped by 0 bases and J by 7 bases, with 13 bases between them. CDR3 length: 15 amino acids. Germline values: CDR1 SGHRS, CDR2 YFSETQ. Here the CDR3 reads CASSLEPGGNGELFF. CDR3 sequence (DNA): TGCGCCAGCAGCTTGGAACCAGGGGGGAACGGGGAGCTGTTTTTT.

The chain recombines TRBV30 with TRBJ2-3; no clear D. V lost 8 bases to trimming and J lost 0 bases, with 15 bases between them. The CDR3 has 14 amino acids. Germline CDR1 reads GTSNPN; CDR2 reads SVGIG (reference sequence). The CDR3 bases are TGTGCCCTGGCGGCGCGGAGTAGCACAGATACGCAGTATTTT. Translated, it gives CALAARSSTDTQYF.

J is TRBJ2-3 and V is TRBV5-1; D gene unclear. In germline, CDR1 is SGHRS, CDR2 YFSETQ. V was clipped by 5 bases and J by 1 base, with 14 bases between them. CDR3 length: 15 amino acids. The CDR3, as DNA: TGCGCCAGCAGAATCGGACCGTCTGGCACAGATACGCAGTATTTT. This gives the protein CASRIGPSGTDTQYF.

The rearrangement joins TRBV11-2 to TRBJ2-5; possibly TRBD1 for D (6 bases). This CDR3 has 14 amino acids. Germline V CDR1 and CDR2: SGHAT, FQNNGV. Trimming removed 1 base at V and 4 bases at J, with 10 bases between. The CDR3 region is CASSLVLGAETQYF. CDR3 nucleotides: TGTGCCAGCAGCTTAGTTTTGGGGGCAGAGACCCAGTACTTC.

With respect to this clone: Other DNA sequences of this sample code for an identical CDR3. The chain recombines TRBV15 with TRBJ1-5, with TRBD1 identical over 7 bases. CDR1 and CDR2 from the germline V gene are LNHNV and YYDKDF (reference sequence). The ends lost 0 bases at V and 1 base at J; junction bases unmatched: 3. There are 16 residues in the CDR3. The CDR3 region has the DNA TGTGCCACCAGCAGAGATCCAGGGGGAAGCAATCAGCCCCAGCATTTT. Amino acid sequence: CATSRDPGGSNQPQHF.

V usage is TRBV11-2 and J usage is TRBJ2-7, with D possibly matching TRBD1 (5 bases). The germline V gene encodes CDR1 SGHAT and CDR2 FQNNGV. The CDR3 extends over 14 amino acids. V gave up 5 bases and J gave up 5 bases, with 16 bases separating them. CDR3 in amino acids: CASSRRQFSHEQYF. For the CDR3, the DNA is TGTGCCAGCAGCAGACGACAGTTTTCCCACGAGCAGTACTTC.

The chain links TRBV5-5 to TRBJ2-5, with 10 positions matching TRBD1. Germline V gene data show CDR1 as SGHKS and CDR2 as YYEKEE (reference sequence). Germline trimming cut 4 bases from V and 2 bases from J; bases unmatched to any gene: 2. This CDR3 spans 14 amino acids. CDR3 region: CASSGQGDQETQYF. The CDR3 DNA reads as TGTGCCAGCAGCGGACAGGGGGATCAAGAGACCCAGTACTTC.

Details on this clone: Other nucleotide sequences in the sample specify the same CDR3. The CDR3 bases are TGTGCCAGCAGCCGCCCGGGTACCGGGGAGCTGTTTTTT. Its protein is CASSRPGTGELFF. The chain is built from TRBV28 and TRBJ2-2; D not certain. The V gene lost 6 bases and the J gene lost 5 bases, with 10 bases spanning the gap. The CDR3 has 13 amino acids. Germline V gene sequence: CDR1 MDHEN, CDR2 SYDVKM. Full variable domain (rest looked up from reference TRBV28 and TRBJ2-2): DVKVTQSSRYLVKRTGEKVFLECVQDMDHENMFWYRQDPGLGLRLIYFSYDVKMKEKGDIPEGYSVSREKKERFSLILESASTNQTSMYLCASSRPGTGELFFGEGSRLTVL.

CDR3 loop: CASRGLTLDTGELFF. DNA of the CDR3: TGTGCCAGCAGGGGTCTAACTTTGGACACCGGGGAGCTGTTTTTT. The chain employs TRBV27 and TRBJ2-2, with unresolved D. CDR1 MNHEY and CDR2 SMNVEV come from the germline V gene (reference sequence). Trimming took off 6 bases at V and 3 bases at J, with 14 bases between the two ends. There are 15 residues in the CDR3.

Only a few counts were recorded for this clone. The CDR3 nucleotides read TGTGCCATCACCCCGGGACAGGGGAAGGAAGGCTACACCTTC. The encoded protein is CAITPGQGKEGYTF. The chain recombines TRBV10-3 with TRBJ1-2; the match to TRBD1 covers 10 bases. CDR1 and CDR2 (germline): ENHRY, SYGVKD. The CDR3 loop spans 14 amino acids. V shed 7 bases, J shed 8 bases, and the junction held 10 bases outside the gene matches.

The chain carries TRBV5-1 and TRBJ2-1; D may be TRBD1 or TRBD2 (5 bases each). CDR3 length equals 15 residues. Germline-derived CDR1 and CDR2 are SGHRS and YFSETQ. Between the trimmed V and J ends, which lost 0 bases and 2 bases, there was a span of 9 bases. CDR3 nucleotide sequence: TGCGCCAGCAGCTTGGACGGGACGCCCTACAATGAGCAGTTCTTC. Residues: CASSLDGTPYNEQFF.

V is TRBV9 and J is TRBJ2-3; D is possibly TRBD2 (5 bases). CDR3 length: 14 amino acids. Germline-derived CDR1 and CDR2 are SGDLS and YYNGEE. The V gene lost 1 base and the J gene lost 6 bases, with 12 bases spanning the gap. The CDR3 nucleotides read TGTGCCAGCAGCGTAACGGGGAGAGAGGATACGCAGTATTTT. This gives the protein CASSVTGREDTQYF. Full variable domain (rest looked up from reference TRBV9 and TRBJ2-3): DSGVTQTPKHLITATGQRVTLRCSPRSGDLSVYWYQQSLDQGLQFLIQYYNGEERAKGNILERFSAQQFPDLHSELNLSSLELGDSALYFCASSVTGREDTQYFGPGTRLTVL.